The next 27 T cell receptor beta chains were all read from a single sample in a study of cytomegalovirus exposure and HLA in healthy donors. PCR used 60 Vbeta primers and 13 Jbeta primers. TCRdb's copy holds only in-frame clones and misses some; the assay was immunoSEQ multiplex PCR. This sample yields more than 95,000 clones, of which approximately 74% are seen a single time; 9.5% to 13% belongs to the top ten. The sequencing input was PBMCs. These receptors were collected from a woman aged 45-59 years in good health and CMV-seropositive.

The V gene is TRBV28, the J gene TRBJ1-3; no definite D call. V lost 3 bases and J lost 4, with 7 bases in between. The germline CDR1 and CDR2 sequences are MDHEN and SYDVKM. This CDR3 has 13 amino acids. CDR3 coding DNA: TGTGCCAGCAGTTTCGGGGTCGGAAACACCATATATTTT. Residues: CASSFGVGNTIYF.

This chain joins TRBV10-3 and TRBJ2-3; maybe TRBD1 (5 bases). The CDR3 spans 12 residues. Looked up from germline, CDR1 is ENHRY and CDR2 is SYGVKD. Trimming cost V 3 bases and J 5 bases, with 6 bases left between them. In DNA, the CDR3 is TGTGCCATCAGTGACCAGGGAGATACGCAGTATTTT. Its protein product is CAISDQGDTQYF.

The chain links TRBV9 to TRBJ2-1; tentative D call: TRBD2 (5 bases). Per the germline V gene, CDR1 is SGDLS and CDR2 is YYNGEE. This CDR3 is built from 16 residues. V was clipped by 2 bases and J by 8 bases, with 20 bases between them. Written as DNA, the CDR3 is TGTGCCAGCAGCGTCACCCTTTCGGAGGCAAGGGATGAGCAGTTCTTC. Translation gives CASSVTLSEARDEQFF.

The DNA of the CDR3 is TGTGCCAGCAGCCCCGGCCGGGCCTACGAGCAGTACTTC. This sequence encodes CASSPGRAYEQYF. J is TRBJ2-7 and V is TRBV7-9; D is uncertain. Between the trimmed V and J ends, which lost 5 bases and 2 bases, there was a span of 10 bases. CDR1 and CDR2 (germline): SEHNR, FQNEAQ (reference sequence). CDR3 length equals 13 residues. The full variable domain, completed using reference TRBV7-9 and TRBJ2-7, is DTGVSQNPRHKITKRGQNVTFRCDPISEHNRLYWYRQTLGQGPEFLTYFQNEAQLEKSRLLSDRFSAERPKGSFSTLEIQRTEQGDSAMYLCASSPGRAYEQYFGPGTRLTVT.

Concerning this clone: The junction does not match germline at one end; this may be a read error. CDR3 residues: CATSSLGTGVFF. CDR3 nucleotides: TGTGCCACCAGCAGCCTCGGGACAGGGGTGTTTTTT. The V gene is TRBV15, the J gene TRBJ1-3; TRBD1 agrees at 10 bases. CDR3 size: 12 residues. Germline CDR1 and CDR2: LNHNV and YYDKDF (reference sequence).

This clone has more than one count but fewer than ten. This chain joins TRBV27 and TRBJ2-7, with a possible D match to TRBD1 (5 bases). Germline CDR1 MNHEY, CDR2 SMNVEV (reference sequence). V lost 4 bases and J lost 3, with 16 bases in between. The CDR3 sequence is 15 residues long. As DNA, the CDR3 is TGTGCCAGCAGTTCACTATACAGGCTGAACTACGAGCAGTACTTC. Residues: CASSSLYRLNYEQYF.

This chain links TRBV25-1 with TRBJ1-2; 7 bases map to TRBD1. The CDR3 contains 13 residues. CDR1 and CDR2 (germline): MGHDK, SYGVNS. J gave up 7 bases and V 8 bases, and 10 bases lay outside the gene matches. In nucleotides, the CDR3 is TGTGCCAGCCCGACTCCCGGGACAGCTGGCTACACCTTC. Protein product: CASPTPGTAGYTF.

J is TRBJ2-1 and V is TRBV5-4, with 7 positions matching TRBD2. The CDR3 covers 16 residues. J was trimmed by 0 bases and V by 4 bases; bases with no gene match: 7. Per the germline V gene, CDR1 is SGHNT and CDR2 is YYREEE (reference sequence). This CDR3 reads CASSRGSSGSYNEQFF. The DNA of the CDR3 is TGTGCCAGCAGCCGCGGGAGCTCCGGCTCCTACAATGAGCAGTTCTTC. Complete variable domain (other parts from reference TRBV5-4 and TRBJ2-1): ETGVTQSPTHLIKTRGQQVTLRCSSQSGHNTVSWYQQALGQGPQFIFQYYREEENGRGNFPPRFSGLQFPNYSSELNVNALELDDSALYLCASSRGSSGSYNEQFFGPGTRLTVL.

The chain carries TRBV9 and TRBJ1-1, with D possibly matching TRBD1 (5 bases). The CDR3 loop spans 14 amino acids. Germline V CDR1 and CDR2: SGDLS, YYNGEE. V lost 0 bases and J 4 bases, leaving 10 bases between the germline ends. CDR3 residues: CASSVEGRSTEAFF. The CDR3 DNA follows: TGTGCCAGCAGCGTAGAGGGGAGGAGCACTGAAGCTTTCTTT.

The chain combines TRBV5-1 with TRBJ2-1; 10 bases are shared with TRBD1. Trimming removed 7 bases from V and 0 bases from J; junction bases left unmatched: 13. Per germline, CDR1 SGHRS and CDR2 YFSETQ. The CDR3 sequence is 18 residues long. The CDR3 region is CASRFRGTGDSSYNEQFF. The CDR3 nucleotides read TGCGCCAGCCGTTTCCGAGGGACAGGGGATTCCTCCTACAATGAGCAGTTCTTC.

The chain joins TRBV5-4 to TRBJ2-3; 9 bases align to TRBD2. The germline CDR1 and CDR2 sequences are SGHNT and YYREEE (reference sequence). The J segment lost 2 bases and the V segment lost 0 bases, leaving 4 bases of the junction unmatched. CDR3 length: 16 amino acids. In DNA, the CDR3 is TGTGCCAGCAGCTTGGATCTAGCGGGACTCACAGATACGCAGTATTTT. The encoded protein is CASSLDLAGLTDTQYF.

This chain links TRBV21-1 with TRBJ1-1; the table calls TRBD1, which could not be checked here. TRBV21-1 is described as a pseudogene. The CDR3 runs to 13 residues. The chain's CDR3 is CASSGQGVSEAFF. The CDR3 DNA follows: TGTGCCAGCAGTGGACAGGGGGTGTCTGAAGCTTTCTTT.

This clone appeared a single time. The J gene is TRBJ1-5, the V gene TRBV7-2; possible D gene TRBD1, 5 bases. Germline-derived CDR1 and CDR2 are SGHTA and FQGNSA. V lost 3 bases and J 15 bases, leaving 15 bases between the germline ends. The CDR3 has 12 residues. CDR3 residues: CASSFGGADPHF. The CDR3, as DNA: TGTGCCAGCAGCTTTGGCGGGGCCGATCCGCATTTT.

J is TRBJ2-1 and V is TRBV2; TRBD2 might be the D (5 bases). The V end lost 6 bases, the J end lost 4 bases, and 10 bases lay between the germline ends. The CDR3 runs to 13 residues. Germline V gene lookup returns CDR1 SNHLY and CDR2 FYNNEI. CDR3 sequence reads: CASSVWTYNEQFF. CDR3 DNA sequence: TGTGCCAGCAGCGTGTGGACTTACAATGAGCAGTTCTTC.

The rearrangement uses TRBV10-3 and TRBJ1-1; 8 bases line up with TRBD1. V lost 6 bases and J lost 4; bases outside the gene matches: 7. This CDR3 spans 14 amino acids. Germline lookup yields CDR1 ENHRY and CDR2 SYGVKD. CDR3 DNA sequence: TGTGCCATCAGGGACAGGGTAGGAGGCACTGAAGCTTTCTTT. Protein sequence: CAIRDRVGGTEAFF.

The CDR3 DNA reads TGTGCCAGCAGCCCAAGGGGACAGTTGAACACTGAAGCTTTCTTT. This sequence encodes CASSPRGQLNTEAFF. The rearrangement uses TRBV7-9 and TRBJ1-1, with TRBD1 matching 7 bases. The germline V gene encodes CDR1 SEHNR and CDR2 FQNEAQ (reference sequence). With 5 bases clipped from V and 0 bases from J, the junction kept 6 bases outside the gene matches. The CDR3 has 15 residues. The full variable domain, its missing parts supplied by reference TRBV7-9 and TRBJ1-1, is DTGVSQNPRHKITKRGQNVTFRCDPISEHNRLYWYRQTLGQGPEFLTYFQNEAQLEKSRLLSDRFSAERPKGSFSTLEIQRTEQGDSAMYLCASSPRGQLNTEAFFGQGTRLTVV.

This sequence joins TRBV30 and TRBJ2-7, with 7 bases matching TRBD1. The germline V gene has CDR1 GTSNPN and CDR2 SVGIG (reference sequence). Trimming cost V 0 bases and J 6 bases; bases outside gene matches: 2. This CDR3 is 12 amino acids long. Written as DNA, the CDR3 is TGTGCCTGGAGTGTACACAGGGGCGAGCAGTACTTC. Translating it yields CAWSVHRGEQYF.

This chain uses TRBV10-3 with TRBJ2-3; no reliable D call. CDR1 is ENHRY and CDR2 is SYGVKD in the germline V gene. With 0 bases removed from V and 2 bases from J, the gap between germline ends came to 9 bases. The CDR3 has 15 residues. The CDR3, as DNA: TGTGCCATCAGTGAGTCCGGGTTTCCCACAGATACGCAGTATTTT. Its translation is CAISESGFPTDTQYF.

The V call is TRBV6-1, the J call TRBJ2-7; 10 bases fit TRBD2. J lost 0 bases, V lost 7 bases, and 6 bases had no gene match. The CDR3 runs to 15 residues. The germline V gene has CDR1 MNHNS and CDR2 SASEGT. This CDR3 reads CASTPLAGASYEQYF. For the CDR3, the DNA is TGTGCCAGCACCCCCCTAGCGGGGGCCTCCTACGAGCAGTACTTC.

This clone was seen more than once but under ten times. This chain's CDR3 is CASSQGAETQYF. CDR3 in DNA: TGTGCCAGCTCCCAGGGTGCAGAGACCCAGTACTTC. V usage is TRBV18 and J usage is TRBJ2-5, with TRBD1 as a possible D gene (5 bases). The CDR3 covers 12 residues. CDR1 and CDR2 (germline): KGHSH, LQKENI. Trimming pared 6 bases from V and 4 bases from J, leaving 9 bases between.

The V call is TRBV7-3, the J call TRBJ2-1, with D maybe TRBD2 (6 bases). V was shortened by 4 bases and J by 2 bases, with 12 bases between the two germline ends. Germline CDR1 SGHTA, CDR2 FQGTGA. The CDR3 is made up of 15 amino acids. CDR3 coding DNA: TGTGCCAGCAGCTCCAGCGGGTCAACCTACAATGAGCAGTTCTTC. Its translation is CASSSSGSTYNEQFF.

This rearrangement joins TRBV6-1 to TRBJ2-1; 13 bases agree with TRBD2. This CDR3 is 15 amino acids long. Germline CDR1 is MNHNS and CDR2 is SASEGT. V dropped 7 bases and J dropped 9; count of bases not matched to a gene: 9. The CDR3 is CASKSGTSGIFEQFF. The CDR3 bases are TGTGCCAGCAAAAGCGGGACTAGCGGGATTTTTGAGCAGTTCTTC.

The V gene is TRBV10-3, the J gene TRBJ2-3; maybe TRBD1 (6 bases). V was pared by 6 bases and J by 0 bases, with 13 bases between. The CDR3 loop spans 15 amino acids. Germline values: CDR1 ENHRY, CDR2 SYGVKD. Here the CDR3 reads CAISNRDTSTDTQYF. The CDR3 region has the DNA TGTGCCATCAGCAACCGGGACACAAGCACAGATACGCAGTATTTT.

The chain links TRBV7-2 to TRBJ2-7; a weak D match, TRBD1 (6 bases). The CDR3 loop spans 14 amino acids. V was pared by 3 bases and J by 0 bases, with 9 bases between. The germline V gene encodes CDR1 SGHTA and CDR2 FQGNSA. This CDR3 reads CASSFDRYSYEQYF. CDR3 nucleotide sequence: TGTGCCAGCAGCTTTGACAGGTACTCCTACGAGCAGTACTTC.

The chain is built from TRBV18 and TRBJ1-6; D is perhaps TRBD1 (5 bases). This CDR3 is 16 amino acids long. Germline assignment: CDR1 KGHSH and CDR2 LQKENI. Trimming left V 3 bases short and J 6 bases short, with 15 bases between. CDR3 bases: TGTGCCAGCTCACCGATGGGGGGGGATGTTAATTCACCCCTCCACTTT. As protein: CASSPMGGDVNSPLHF.

This chain uses TRBV19 with TRBJ1-2; D is undetermined. Trimming pared 2 bases from V and 0 bases from J, leaving 7 bases between. Germline V gene sequence: CDR1 LNHDA, CDR2 SQIVND (reference sequence). The CDR3 length is 14 residues. CDR3 DNA sequence: TGTGCCAGTAGTATACTATCATCTAACTATGGCTACACCTTC. This codes for CASSILSSNYGYTF.

V gene TRBV4-2 combines with J gene TRBJ2-1, with 14 bases fitting TRBD2. V dropped 4 bases and J dropped 10; count of bases not matched to a gene: 12. This CDR3 contains 17 residues. Germline loops: CDR1 LGHNA, CDR2 YNFKEQ. This CDR3 reads CASSPEATSGRAGEQFF. CDR3 in DNA: TGTGCCAGCAGCCCAGAGGCGACTAGCGGGAGGGCCGGGGAGCAGTTCTTC.